The 22 T cell receptor beta chains below all came from one sample that was sequenced in a study of cytomegalovirus exposure and HLA in healthy donors. 60 Vbeta and 13 Jbeta primers were used in PCR. Repertoires were generated with immunoSEQ multiplex PCR, while TCRdb's copy carries only in-frame clones and drops some. The sample shows about 140,000 clones, roughly 80% of them seen only once. Sequenced material: PBMCs. These receptors all come from a woman aged 35 to 49 in good health and CMV-seronegative.

This chain connects TRBV5-1 to TRBJ1-1; D uncertain. Trimming cost V 3 bases and J 3 bases, with 15 bases left between them. CDR1 SGHRS and CDR2 YFSETQ come from the germline V gene. CDR3 length: 15 amino acids. The chain's CDR3 is CASSYFGVSDTEAFF. The CDR3, as DNA: TGCGCCAGCAGCTACTTCGGGGTATCGGACACTGAAGCTTTCTTT.

V and J are TRBV5-1 and TRBJ1-1; maybe TRBD1 (5 bases). V gave up 0 bases and J gave up 3 bases, with 9 bases separating them. Germline-derived CDR1 and CDR2 are SGHRS and YFSETQ. CDR3 length equals 14 residues. The CDR3 coding sequence is TGCGCCAGCAGCTTGGAAGGGGTTTACACTGAAGCTTTCTTT. Translated: CASSLEGVYTEAFF.

The chain is built from TRBV6-5 and TRBJ1-1, with D perhaps TRBD1 (6 bases). Germline CDR1 reads MNHEY; CDR2 reads SVGAGI. This CDR3 region has 14 residues. Deletions cut 11 bases from V and 0 bases from J, with 16 bases between. The CDR3: CACRRGLLNTEAFF. The CDR3 region has the DNA TGTGCCTGTAGGCGGGGGCTTTTGAACACTGAAGCTTTCTTT.

The V gene is TRBV5-4, the J gene TRBJ2-5, with TRBD1 matching over 7 bases. The CDR3 contains 15 residues. CDR1 is SGHNT, CDR2 YYREEE, per germline (reference sequence). V lost 4 bases to trimming and J lost 2 bases; unmatched junction nucleotides: 8. This CDR3 is CASSRSAGGQETQYF. The CDR3, as DNA: TGTGCCAGCAGCAGATCGGCAGGGGGACAAGAGACCCAGTACTTC.

The CDR3 sequence is CASSLAGSGATDTQYF. In nucleotides, the CDR3 is TGCGCCAGCAGCTTGGCAGGTAGCGGAGCCACAGATACGCAGTATTTT. V usage is TRBV5-1 and J usage is TRBJ2-3; possible D gene TRBD2, 6 bases. V was cut by 0 bases and J by 2 bases, with 13 bases left in between. Germline CDR1 and CDR2: SGHRS and YFSETQ. This CDR3 has 16 amino acids.

This chain links TRBV27 with TRBJ2-7, with 9 bases lining up with TRBD1. V trimming: 6 bases; J trimming: 3 bases; junction bases outside the gene matches: 9. This CDR3 has 15 residues. CDR1 is MNHEY and CDR2 is SMNVEV in the germline V gene (reference sequence). In nucleotides, the CDR3 is TGTGCCAGCAGATTTCGGGGACAGGGCGGCTACGAGCAGTACTTC. It codes for CASRFRGQGGYEQYF.

The V call is TRBV29-1, the J call TRBJ1-5; no clear D. Germline CDR1 and CDR2: SQVTM and ANQGSEA. The CDR3 consists of 12 residues. The V and J ends lost 6 bases and 4 bases respectively, with 10 bases between them. DNA of the CDR3: TGCAGCGTCTTACTCGGTAATCAGCCCCAGCATTTT. The encoded protein is CSVLLGNQPQHF.

The chain combines TRBV11-2 with TRBJ1-4, with D possibly TRBD1 on 6 matching bases. The ends were cut back, 1 base at V and 7 bases at J, with 19 bases in the middle. CDR1 is SGHAT, CDR2 FQNNGV, per germline. This CDR3 is 17 amino acids long. Here the CDR3 reads CASSLAGQSRSTEKLFF. The CDR3 DNA follows: TGTGCCAGCAGCTTAGCCGGACAGTCTCGCTCTACTGAAAAACTGTTTTTT.

The gene calls are TRBV19 and TRBJ1-5, with TRBD1 matching over 7 bases. Germline trimming cut 3 bases from V and 5 bases from J; bases unmatched to any gene: 4. The germline CDR1 and CDR2 sequences are LNHDA and SQIVND (reference sequence). This CDR3 has 14 residues. The CDR3 reads CASSMGQHYQPQHF. For the CDR3, the DNA is TGTGCCAGTAGTATGGGACAGCATTATCAGCCCCAGCATTTT.

The CDR3 nucleotides are TGTGCCAGCAGCAACCCAGGGATGAAAGAAAAACTGTTTTTT. Translating it yields CASSNPGMKEKLFF. The chain recombines TRBV28 with TRBJ1-4, with a tentative D call TRBD1 (5 bases). In germline, CDR1 is MDHEN, CDR2 SYDVKM. V was cut by 6 bases and J by 8 bases, with 16 bases left in between. The CDR3 sequence is 14 residues long.

The V and J genes are TRBV5-1 and TRBJ2-5; perhaps TRBD1 as D (6 bases). The length of the CDR3 is 14 residues. From germline, CDR1 is SGHRS and CDR2 YFSETQ. V was shortened by 0 bases and J by 4 bases, with 10 bases between the two germline ends. The CDR3 loop reads CASSLGGRGETQYF. The CDR3 DNA is TGCGCCAGCAGCTTGGGGGGGCGCGGAGAGACCCAGTACTTC. The full variable domain, with the rest looked up from reference TRBV5-1 and TRBJ2-5, is KAGVTQTPRYLIKTRGQQVTLSCSPISGHRSVSWYQQTPGQGLQFLFEYFSETQRNKGNFPGRFSGRQFSNSRSEMNVSTLELGDSALYLCASSLGGRGETQYFGPGTRLLVL.

This clone has a single count. The chain couples TRBV28 to TRBJ2-7; 8 nucleotides agree with TRBD1. From germline, CDR1 is MDHEN and CDR2 SYDVKM. V shed 4 bases, J shed 2 bases, and the junction held 10 bases outside the gene matches. The CDR3 has 16 residues. DNA for the CDR3: TGTGCCAGCAGTTGGCGCCCCGGGACAGGAACCTACGAGCAGTACTTC. Translated, it gives CASSWRPGTGTYEQYF. Complete variable domain (other parts from reference TRBV28 and TRBJ2-7): DVKVTQSSRYLVKRTGEKVFLECVQDMDHENMFWYRQDPGLGLRLIYFSYDVKMKEKGDIPEGYSVSREKKERFSLILESASTNQTSMYLCASSWRPGTGTYEQYFGPGTRLTVT.

The chain is built from TRBV6-1 and TRBJ2-7; 7 positions agree with TRBD1. Germline CDR1 and CDR2: MNHNS and SASEGT. V gave up 4 bases and J gave up 0 bases; unmatched junction bases: 6. This CDR3 region has 15 residues. The CDR3 region is CASSGTGDLSYEQYF. The DNA of the CDR3 is TGTGCCAGCAGTGGGACAGGCGATCTCTCCTACGAGCAGTACTTC.

This clone was seen just once. The chain uses TRBV27 and TRBJ1-6; 8 nucleotides match TRBD1. The CDR3 consists of 14 residues. Germline V gene lookup returns CDR1 MNHEY and CDR2 SMNVEV (reference sequence). With V trimmed by 5 bases and J by 8 bases, 5 bases remained unmatched. The CDR3: CASSEGQGYSPLHF. CDR3 coding DNA: TGTGCCAGCAGTGAAGGACAGGGCTATTCACCCCTCCACTTT.

The chain couples TRBV9 to TRBJ2-7; the match to TRBD2 covers 11 bases. The V segment lost 3 bases and the J segment 2 bases; nucleotides outside the gene matches: 1. The CDR3 runs to 14 residues. Germline lookup yields CDR1 SGDLS and CDR2 YYNGEE. The CDR3 here is CASSAGLAAYEQYF. DNA of the CDR3: TGTGCCAGCAGCGCGGGACTAGCGGCCTACGAGCAGTACTTC. The variable domain in full, with the rest retrieved from reference TRBV9 and TRBJ2-7, is DSGVTQTPKHLITATGQRVTLRCSPRSGDLSVYWYQQSLDQGLQFLIQYYNGEERAKGNILERFSAQQFPDLHSELNLSSLELGDSALYFCASSAGLAAYEQYFGPGTRLTVT.

V is TRBV5-5 and J is TRBJ2-7; 8 positions agree with TRBD2. The CDR3 loop spans 17 amino acids. J lost 3 bases, V lost 1 base, and 12 bases had no gene match. Germline CDR1 reads SGHKS; CDR2 reads YYEKEE (reference sequence). CDR3: CASSLSATPAGGYEQYF. CDR3 nucleotide sequence: TGTGCCAGCAGCTTGTCCGCAACGCCTGCGGGGGGCTACGAGCAGTACTTC.

The J gene is TRBJ1-3, the V gene TRBV18, with D possibly TRBD1 on 5 matching bases. The CDR3 loop spans 15 amino acids. V dropped 6 bases and J dropped 4 bases, with 16 bases sitting between them. Germline CDR1 is KGHSH and CDR2 is LQKENI. CDR3 sequence (DNA): TGTGCCAGCTCCCCGGGCAGGGTAACCGGAAACACCATATATTTT. It codes for CASSPGRVTGNTIYF.

DNA of the CDR3: TGTGCCAGCAGCTCACAGGGGGGACATCAGCCCCAGCATTTT. This sequence encodes CASSSQGGHQPQHF. The V and J genes are TRBV7-9 and TRBJ1-5, with TRBD1 matching 8 bases. The junction had 4 bases not matched to a gene; V was cut back by 4 bases and J by 5 bases. This CDR3 spans 14 amino acids. CDR1 SEHNR and CDR2 FQNEAQ come from the germline V gene (reference sequence).

On this clone itself: A junction boundary mismatches the germline segment, possibly from a read error. The chain recombines TRBV19 with TRBJ2-2; D is ambiguous. The CDR3 consists of 13 residues. Germline-derived CDR1 and CDR2 are LNHDA and SQIVND (reference sequence). Here the CDR3 DNA reads TGTGCCAATAGTCCCGTAGAAACCGGGGAGCTGTTTTTT. Amino acids: CANSPVETGELFF.

The chain uses TRBV5-1 and TRBJ1-6, with a possible D match to TRBD1 (6 bases). The V gene's germline CDR1 is SGHRS and CDR2 YFSETQ. This CDR3 contains 14 residues. V lost 2 bases and J lost 8, with 11 bases in between. The CDR3 spells CASSLGGFDSPLHF. CDR3 nucleotides: TGCGCCAGCAGCTTAGGGGGTTTTGATTCACCCCTCCACTTT.

As to this clone: One junction end does not reproduce the germline sequence, and a read error may be involved. V usage is TRBV4-1 and J usage is TRBJ2-1, with a possible D match to TRBD2 (5 bases). This CDR3 is 13 amino acids long. Germline V lookup: CDR1 MGHRA, CDR2 YSYEKL. The CDR3 protein is CASSQGEADEQFF. The CDR3 DNA reads TGCGCCAGCAGCCAAGGGGAAGCGGATGAACAGTTCTTC.

This clone has only a few counts. V usage is TRBV21-1 and J usage is TRBJ2-7; TRBD2 is the table's D call and was not checked against the DNA. TRBV21-1 is listed as a pseudogene. The CDR3 has 17 residues. CDR3 bases: TGTGCCAGCCCATCGCGGCGGGAGGGCCATACTTTCTACGAGCAGTACTTC. It codes for CASPSRREGHTFYEQYF.